This T cell receptor beta chain emerged from a study of blood T cell repertoires in COVID-19. Study-wide context: Material from acute and convalescent COVID-19 was sourced from the United States, Italy and Spain. From T cells, B-cell-depleted T cells, or PBMCs came the material, which was cDNA or gDNA.

One Seattle source followed patients from active infection through their disease course. The assay was immunoSEQ multiplex PCR, and TCRdb's table has in-frame clones only and misses some. The table records approximately 290,000 clones, over 85% of them present only once. Trimming pared 5 bases from V and 4 bases from J, leaving 8 bases between. The CDR3 runs 12 residues. The germline V gene encodes CDR1 MNHEY and CDR2 SVGAGI. V usage is TRBV6-5 and J usage is TRBJ1-2; D is ambiguous. This receptor was obtained from a woman aged 25 to 39 with COVID-19, enrolled during active disease. Specimen: peripheral blood. The CDR3 DNA reads as TGTGCCAGCAGTCCCCCCCTCTATGGCTACACCTTC. This codes for CASSPPLYGYTF.